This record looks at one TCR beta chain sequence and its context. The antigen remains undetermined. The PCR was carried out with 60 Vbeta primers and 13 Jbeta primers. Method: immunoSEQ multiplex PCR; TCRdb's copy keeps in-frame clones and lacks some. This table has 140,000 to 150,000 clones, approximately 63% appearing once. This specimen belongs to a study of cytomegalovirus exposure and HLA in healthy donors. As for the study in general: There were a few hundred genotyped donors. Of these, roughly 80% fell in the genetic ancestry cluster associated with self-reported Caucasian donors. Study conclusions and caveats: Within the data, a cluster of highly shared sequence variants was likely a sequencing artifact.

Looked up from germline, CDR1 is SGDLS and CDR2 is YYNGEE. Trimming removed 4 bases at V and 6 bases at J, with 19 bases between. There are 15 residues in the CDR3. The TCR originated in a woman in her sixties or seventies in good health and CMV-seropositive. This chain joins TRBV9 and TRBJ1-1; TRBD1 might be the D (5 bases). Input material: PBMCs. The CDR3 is CASSSGGPGRPEAFF. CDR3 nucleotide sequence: TGTGCCAGCAGCTCGGGTGGGCCAGGGAGGCCTGAAGCTTTCTTT. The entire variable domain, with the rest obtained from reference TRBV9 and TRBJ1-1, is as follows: DSGVTQTPKHLITATGQRVTLRCSPRSGDLSVYWYQQSLDQGLQFLIQYYNGEERAKGNILERFSAQQFPDLHSELNLSSLELGDSALYFCASSSGGPGRPEAFFGQGTRLTVV.